In this sample, the clone carrying this TCR beta chain turned up a few times. Amplification started from genomic DNA. Multiplex PCR with 30 forward and 13 reverse primers amplified the TCR beta CDR3. TCRdb ran MiXCR on the multiplex PCR reads and lists one entry per CDR3 protein. Of fewer than 300,000 distinct CDR3 sequences detected, around 50% appear once; the ten largest clones hold around 15%. The source of the sample is a study of type 1 and type 2 diabetes patients. With 2 bases removed from V and 0 bases from J, the gap between germline ends came to 6 bases. The CDR3 is 13 residues long. Looked up from germline, CDR1 is SGHRS and CDR2 is YFSETQ. Standard classification criteria confirmed type 1 or type 2 diabetes in all patients.

V usage is TRBV5-1 and J usage is TRBJ2-7; D is unresolved. The source of this sequence is a man younger than 35 with type 2 diabetes. Input material: peripheral blood mononuclear cells (PBMCs). CDR3 residues: CASSFGDSYEQYF. The CDR3 DNA sequence: TGCGCCAGCAGCTTCGGCGACTCCTACGAGCAGTACTTC. The entire variable domain, with the rest obtained from reference TRBV5-1 and TRBJ2-7, is as follows: KAGVTQTPRYLIKTRGQQVTLSCSPISGHRSVSWYQQTPGQGLQFLFEYFSETQRNKGNFPGRFSGRQFSNSRSEMNVSTLELGDSALYLCASSFGDSYEQYFGPGTRLTVT.